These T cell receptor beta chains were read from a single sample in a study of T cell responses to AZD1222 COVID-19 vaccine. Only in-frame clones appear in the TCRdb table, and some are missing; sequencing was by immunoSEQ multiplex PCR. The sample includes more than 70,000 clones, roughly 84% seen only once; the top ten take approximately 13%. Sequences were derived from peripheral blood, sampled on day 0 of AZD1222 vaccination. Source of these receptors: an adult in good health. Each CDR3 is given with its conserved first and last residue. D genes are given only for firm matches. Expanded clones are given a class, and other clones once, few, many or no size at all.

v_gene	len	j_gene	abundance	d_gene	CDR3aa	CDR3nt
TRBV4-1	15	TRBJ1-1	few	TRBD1	CASSQGQGARTEAFF	TGCGCCAGCAGCCAAGGACAGGGGGCGAGAACTGAAGCTTTCTTT
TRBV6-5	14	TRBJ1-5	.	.	CASSFRQGNQPQHF	TGTGCCAGCAGTTTCCGACAGGGCAATCAGCCCCAGCATTTT
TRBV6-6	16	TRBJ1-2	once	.	CASSYPNGFGTYGYTF	TGTGCCAGCAGTTACCCCAACGGATTCGGGACCTATGGCTACACCTTC
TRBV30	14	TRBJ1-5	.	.	CAWSVTTANQPQHF	TGTGCCTGGAGTGTAACGACAGCAAATCAGCCCCAGCATTTT
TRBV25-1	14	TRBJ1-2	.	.	CASSEWRVVGGYTF	TGTGCCAGCAGTGAATGGAGGGTGGTCGGTGGCTACACCTTC
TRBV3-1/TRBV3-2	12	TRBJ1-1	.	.	CASSQEGRRAFF	TGTGCCAGCAGCCAAGAGGGGCGGAGAGCTTTCTTT
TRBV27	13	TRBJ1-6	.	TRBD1	CATRTGNNSPLHF	TGTGCCACCAGGACAGGGAATAATTCACCCCTCCACTTT
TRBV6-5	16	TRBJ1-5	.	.	CASSSPGGYSNQPQHF	TGTGCCAGCAGTTCTCCGGGTGGGTATAGCAATCAGCCCCAGCATTTT
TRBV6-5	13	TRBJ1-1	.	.	CASSYSAGTEAFF	TGTGCCAGCAGTTACTCGGCCGGGACTGAAGCTTTCTTT
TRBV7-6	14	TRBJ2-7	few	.	CASSLGEGIYEQYF	TGTGCCAGCAGCTTAGGTGAGGGAATCTACGAGCAGTACTTC
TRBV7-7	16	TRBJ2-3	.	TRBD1	CASSMQGAWGTDTQYF	TGTGCTAGCAGCATGCAGGGGGCATGGGGCACAGATACGCAGTATTTT
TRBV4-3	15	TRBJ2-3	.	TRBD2	CASSQGGGVLDTQYF	TGCGCCAGCAGCCAAGGTGGGGGGGTCCTAGATACGCAGTATTTT
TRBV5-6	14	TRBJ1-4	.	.	CASRLRGDNEKLFF	TGTGCCAGCAGATTGCGCGGGGATAATGAAAAACTGTTTTTT
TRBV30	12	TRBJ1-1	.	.	CASGRRGTEAFF	TGTGCCTCCGGACGGCGCGGGACTGAAGCTTTCTTT
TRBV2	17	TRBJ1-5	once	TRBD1	CASSETGGGGSNQPQHF	TGTGCCAGCAGTGAAACAGGGGGCGGAGGTAGCAATCAGCCCCAGCATTTT
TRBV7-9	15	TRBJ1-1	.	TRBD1	CASSYKDRGSTEAFF	TGTGCCAGCAGCTATAAGGACAGGGGGTCCACTGAAGCTTTCTTT
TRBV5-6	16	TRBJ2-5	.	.	CASSLRSGRGEETQYF	TGTGCCAGCAGCTTGCGGTCAGGGAGAGGAGAAGAGACCCAGTACTTC
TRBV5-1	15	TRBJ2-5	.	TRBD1	CASSLGQGEYETQYF	TGCGCCAGCAGCTTGGGACAGGGCGAGTATGAGACCCAGTACTTC
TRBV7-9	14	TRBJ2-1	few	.	CASSFNRGAEEQFF	TGTGCCAGCAGCTTTAATCGGGGGGCCGAGGAGCAGTTCTTC
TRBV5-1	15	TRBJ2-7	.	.	CASSLNGGSSYEQYF	TGCGCCAGCAGCCTCAATGGGGGTTCGTCCTACGAGCAGTACTTC
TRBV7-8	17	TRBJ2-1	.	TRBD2	CASSLRLAGGLGNEQFF	TGTGCCAGCAGCTTAAGGCTAGCGGGGGGGCTTGGCAATGAGCAGTTCTTC
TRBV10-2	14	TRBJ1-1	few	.	CASSEGPGVTEAFF	TGCGCCAGCAGTGAGGGACCGGGAGTCACTGAAGCTTTCTTT
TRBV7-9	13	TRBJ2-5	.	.	CASSLGGKETQYF	TGTGCCAGCAGCTTAGGGGGTAAAGAGACCCAGTACTTC
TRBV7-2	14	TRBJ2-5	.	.	CASSLGQGVETQYF	TGTGCCAGCAGCTTAGGGCAGGGTGTAGAGACCCAGTACTTC
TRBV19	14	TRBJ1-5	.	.	CASSMAGIHQPQHF	TGTGCCAGTAGTATGGCAGGAATTCATCAGCCCCAGCATTTT
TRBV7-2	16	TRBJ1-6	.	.	CASSSPRWGGNSPLHF	TGTGCCAGCAGCTCACCACGGTGGGGGGGTAATTCACCCCTCCACTTT
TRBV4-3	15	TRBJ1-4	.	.	CASSLGPSTNEKLFF	TGCGCCAGCAGCCTGGGACCGTCAACTAATGAAAAACTGTTTTTT
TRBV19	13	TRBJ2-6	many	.	CASSESGANVLTF	TGTGCCAGTTCCGAGTCTGGGGCCAACGTCCTGACTTTC
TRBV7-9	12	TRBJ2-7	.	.	CASSLSLGEQYF	TGTGCCAGCAGCTTATCGCTCGGCGAGCAGTACTTC
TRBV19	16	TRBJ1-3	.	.	CASTPGTLLRGNTIYF	TGTGCCAGTACCCCAGGGACTCTCCTAAGGGGAAACACCATATATTTT
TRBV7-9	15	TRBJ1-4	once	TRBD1	CASSSRDRGDEKLFF	TGTGCCAGCAGCTCCCGGGACAGGGGTGATGAAAAACTGTTTTTT
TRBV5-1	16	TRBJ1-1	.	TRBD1	CASSSTGTGVQTEAFF	TGCGCCAGCAGCTCCACCGGGACAGGGGTTCAAACTGAAGCTTTCTTT
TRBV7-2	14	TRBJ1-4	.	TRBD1	CASSLDRVGEKLFF	TGTGCCAGCAGCCTCGACAGGGTCGGTGAAAAACTGTTTTTT
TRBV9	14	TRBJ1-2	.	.	CASSPSGRIDGYTF	TGTGCCAGCAGCCCCTCAGGCAGGATTGATGGCTACACCTTC
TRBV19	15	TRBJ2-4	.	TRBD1	CASSDPGQGKNIQYF	TGTGCCAGTAGTGATCCGGGACAGGGGAAAAACATTCAGTACTTC
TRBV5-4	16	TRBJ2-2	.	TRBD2	CASSLRTAGGFGELFF	TGTGCCAGCAGCCTCCGGACCGCGGGGGGATTCGGGGAGCTGTTTTTT
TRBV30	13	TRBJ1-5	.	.	CAWSLQANQPQHF	TGTGCCTGGAGCCTGCAAGCAAATCAGCCCCAGCATTTT
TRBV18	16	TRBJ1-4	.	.	CASSPMETDLGEKLFF	TGTGCCAGCTCACCTATGGAGACAGACTTAGGGGAAAAACTGTTTTTT
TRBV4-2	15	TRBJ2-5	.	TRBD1	CASSQATGVVETQYF	TGTGCCAGCAGCCAAGCAACAGGGGTGGTGGAGACCCAGTACTTC
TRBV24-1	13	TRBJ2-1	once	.	CATSDGSRGEQFF	TGTGCCACCAGTGACGGATCAAGGGGGGAGCAGTTCTTC
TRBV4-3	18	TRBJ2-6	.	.	CASSQGGFTSSGANVLTF	TGCGCCAGCAGCCAAGGGGGGTTTACTTCCTCTGGGGCCAACGTCCTGACTTTC
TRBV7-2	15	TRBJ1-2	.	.	CASSLAMIREGGYTF	TGTGCCAGCAGCTTAGCGATGATCAGGGAAGGCGGCTACACCTTC
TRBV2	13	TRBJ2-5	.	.	CASSDSRGKTQYF	TGTGCCAGCAGTGACTCCAGGGGAAAGACCCAGTACTTC
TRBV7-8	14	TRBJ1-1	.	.	CASSIQEFDTEAFF	TGTGCCAGCAGCATACAGGAATTCGACACTGAAGCTTTCTTT
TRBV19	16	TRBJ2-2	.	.	CASSRRRQGNTGELFF	TGTGCCAGTAGTAGGCGTCGGCAGGGTAACACCGGGGAGCTGTTTTTT
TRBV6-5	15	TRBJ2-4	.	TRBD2	CASSTGLAGANIQYF	TGTGCCAGCAGTACCGGTTTAGCGGGGGCTAACATTCAGTACTTC
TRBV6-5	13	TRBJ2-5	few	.	CASSYTTTGTQYF	TGTGCCAGCAGTTACACTACCACGGGGACCCAGTACTTC
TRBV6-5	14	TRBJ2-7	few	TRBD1	CASSYSGQSYEQYF	TGTGCCAGCAGTTACTCGGGACAGTCCTACGAGCAGTACTTC
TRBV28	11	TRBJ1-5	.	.	CASGGLQPQHF	TGTGCCAGCGGGGGGCTTCAGCCCCAGCATTTT
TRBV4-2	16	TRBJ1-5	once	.	CASSQVPGRLNQPQHF	TGTGCCAGCAGCCAAGTACCGGGACGCCTCAATCAGCCCCAGCATTTT
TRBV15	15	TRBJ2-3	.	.	CATSRDWKETDTQYF	TGTGCCACCAGCAGAGATTGGAAGGAAACAGATACGCAGTATTTT
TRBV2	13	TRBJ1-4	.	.	CASIRGVNEKLFF	TGTGCCAGCATAAGGGGTGTGAATGAAAAACTGTTTTTT
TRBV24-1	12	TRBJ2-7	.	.	CATSETGQQQYF	TGTGCCACCAGTGAAACCGGACAACAGCAGTACTTC
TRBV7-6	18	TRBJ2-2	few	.	CASSSLRVEDGNTGELFF	TGTGCCAGCAGCTCCCTCCGGGTCGAAGACGGGAACACCGGGGAGCTGTTTTTT
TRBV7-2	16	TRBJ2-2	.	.	CASSLGQLKNTGELFF	TGTGCCAGCAGCTTAGGGCAGCTCAAGAACACCGGGGAGCTGTTTTTT
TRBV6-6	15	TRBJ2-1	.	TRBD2	CASSTLTSGGAKQFF	TGTGCCAGCAGTACCCTGACTAGCGGGGGGGCTAAGCAGTTCTTC
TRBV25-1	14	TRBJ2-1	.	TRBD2	CASSGSGGVYEQFF	TGTGCCAGCAGTGGTAGCGGGGGGGTCTATGAGCAGTTCTTC
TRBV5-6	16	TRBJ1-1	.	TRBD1	CASNRRQGARRAVAFF	TGTGCCAGCAACAGGAGACAGGGGGCGAGACGAGCGGTGGCTTTCTTT
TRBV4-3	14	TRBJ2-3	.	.	CASSPTPSTDTQYF	TGCGCCAGCAGCCCGACACCCAGCACAGATACGCAGTATTTT
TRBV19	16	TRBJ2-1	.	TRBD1	CASSMMAGQGTNEQFF	TGTGCCAGTAGTATGATGGCGGGACAGGGTACCAATGAGCAGTTCTTC